This T cell receptor (beta chain) was found in a study of blood T cell repertoires in COVID-19. Study as a whole: The United States, Italy and Spain were the sources of the acute and convalescent COVID-19 samples. In each case, the material was cDNA or gDNA derived from T cells, B-cell-depleted T cells, or PBMCs.

TCRdb keeps only in-frame clones here, not all; method: immunoSEQ multiplex PCR. The sample lists some 200,000 clones; approximately 90% were seen once. This CDR3 is built from 22 residues. Trimming at V came to 4 bases and at J to 5 bases, leaving 24 bases not matched to a gene. Germline-derived CDR1 and CDR2 are MGHRA and YSYEKL. Cohort assignment relied on participant-reported clinical history. The chain has TRBV4-1 and TRBJ1-6, with 9 bases matching TRBD1. The sequencing input was PBMCs or T cells enriched from blood (not recorded which). This receptor was obtained from a woman under 40 who had recovered from COVID-19. Here the CDR3 DNA reads TGCGCCAGCAGCCGGAGAAGTGGTATTGGGACAGGGTTTCAGGAGAATAATTCACCCCTCCACTTT. Residues: CASSRRSGIGTGFQENNSPLHF.